Following are 26 T cell receptor beta chains from one sample sequenced in a study of Ad26.COV2.S vaccination and SARS-CoV-2 variants. Generated by immunoSEQ multiplex PCR, the TCRdb table keeps only in-frame clones and is missing some. The repertoire includes roughly 680,000 clones, 70% to 90% of them detected once, and around 1.5% sits in the top ten. The treatment: about 20 received Ad26.COV2.S at low or high dose, single or two shots; about 5 received placebo; per-sample allocation not given. Repertoires come from day 63 after the first vaccine or placebo injection. The sequencing here drew on peripheral blood, taken in a trial of Ad26.COV2.S vaccine versus placebo. The receptors were gathered from a person between 18 and 65 years old who received the Ad26.COV2.S COVID-19 vaccine or a placebo.

The chain recombines TRBV6-2 or TRBV6-3 with TRBJ2-2; perhaps TRBD2 as D (5 bases). Trimming removed 5 bases at V and 7 bases at J, with 14 bases between. The CDR3 extends over 14 amino acids. Germline CDR1 MNHEY, CDR2 SVGEGT. This CDR3 reads CASSQNPGVGELFF. Written as DNA, the CDR3 is TGTGCCAGCAGTCAGAACCCCGGGGTCGGGGAGCTGTTTTTT.

The chain uses TRBV6-5 and TRBJ1-1; 7 nucleotides align to TRBD1. With 5 bases clipped from V and 0 bases from J, the junction kept 6 bases outside the gene matches. Germline loops: CDR1 MNHEY, CDR2 SVGAGI. The CDR3 runs to 15 residues. The CDR3 DNA reads as TGTGCCAGCAGTACAGGGGCTCGAATGAACACTGAAGCTTTCTTT. Translating it yields CASSTGARMNTEAFF.

Remarks on this clone: A read error may be the cause here, since a much bigger clone is one base away. This sample also contains other DNA sequences that code for the same CDR3. V is TRBV29-1 and J is TRBJ1-5; no clear D. The V end was cut by 5 bases, the J end by 0 bases, with 5 bases between. The CDR3 length is 12 residues. The germline V gene encodes CDR1 SQVTM and CDR2 ANQGSEA. The CDR3 DNA reads TGCAGCGTTCGGGATAGCAATCAGCCCCAGCATTTT. Amino acids: CSVRDSNQPQHF.

This rearrangement joins TRBV6-5 to TRBJ1-5; unclear D gene. Trimming took 4 bases from V and 12 from J, leaving 19 bases between them. The germline V gene has CDR1 MNHEY and CDR2 SVGAGI. The CDR3 consists of 14 residues. The CDR3 protein is CASSSLTTLTFQHF. The CDR3 DNA sequence: TGTGCCAGCAGTTCCCTCACAACCCTTACCTTCCAGCATTTT.

This clone was seen only once. This rearrangement joins TRBV2 to TRBJ1-1; 8 bases are shared with TRBD1. The J segment lost 6 bases and the V segment lost 6 bases, leaving 6 bases of the junction unmatched. Germline loops: CDR1 SNHLY, CDR2 FYNNEI. The CDR3 has 13 amino acids. CDR3 amino acids: CASRAGQVAEAFF. The CDR3 region has the DNA TGTGCCAGCAGAGCGGGACAGGTAGCTGAAGCTTTCTTT.

The chain joins TRBV27 to TRBJ2-5, with unresolved D. The V end lost 3 bases, the J end lost 5 bases, and 10 bases lay between the germline ends. CDR1 and CDR2 from the germline V gene are MNHEY and SMNVEV (reference sequence). This CDR3 has 13 amino acids. CDR3 DNA sequence: TGTGCCAGCAGTTTGGGGATGGGGGAGACCCAGTACTTC. Translating gives CASSLGMGETQYF.

The rearrangement links TRBV9 to TRBJ1-6, with 11 bases that match TRBD1. The CDR3 is 15 residues long. Germline CDR1 and CDR2: SGDLS and YYNGEE. The V gene end was trimmed by 0 bases and the J gene end by 9 bases; junction bases not matched to a gene: 2. Here the CDR3 reads CASSVGDRGGSPLHF. DNA for the CDR3: TGTGCCAGCAGCGTAGGGGACAGGGGGGGTTCACCCCTCCACTTT.

The V and J genes are TRBV29-1 and TRBJ1-2; no clear D gene. There are 11 residues in the CDR3. V was shortened by 7 bases and J by 2 bases, with 8 bases between the two germline ends. CDR1 is SQVTM and CDR2 is ANQGSEA in the germline V gene. The CDR3: CSDFDNYGYTF. The CDR3 DNA reads as TGCAGCGATTTCGACAACTATGGCTACACCTTC. Using reference TRBV29-1 and TRBJ1-2 for the parts outside the CDR3, the full variable domain is SAVISQKPSRDICQRGTSLTIQCQVDSQVTMMFWYRQQPGQSLTLIATANQGSEATYESGFVIDKFPISRPNLTFSTLTVSNMSPEDSSIYLCSDFDNYGYTFGSGTRLTVV.

CDR3 sequence: CASSVLPEGTGELFF. As DNA, the CDR3 is TGTGCCAGCAGCGTTCTCCCAGAGGGGACCGGGGAGCTGTTTTTT. The chain recombines TRBV9 with TRBJ2-2, with D possibly being TRBD1 or TRBD2 (5 bases each). The germline V and J ends were trimmed by 2 bases and 5 bases, with 13 bases remaining between them. The CDR3 runs to 15 residues. Germline loops: CDR1 SGDLS, CDR2 YYNGEE.

The chain recombines TRBV7-9 with TRBJ2-3; TRBD2 matches at 9 bases. J lost 6 bases, V lost 1 base, and 5 bases had no gene match. Germline-derived CDR1 and CDR2 are SEHNR and FQNEAQ (reference sequence). The CDR3 totals 15 residues. CDR3 protein: CASSLGLAGWDTQYF. The CDR3 DNA is TGTGCCAGCAGCTTAGGGCTAGCGGGATGGGATACGCAGTATTTT.

The chain joins TRBV5-1 to TRBJ2-5, with 11 bases that match TRBD2. With V trimmed by 2 bases and J by 5 bases, 5 bases remained unmatched. The CDR3 has 15 amino acids. The germline V gene encodes CDR1 SGHRS and CDR2 YFSETQ. CDR3 DNA sequence: TGCGCCAGCAGCTTAACTAGCGGGAGCAGTGAGACCCAGTACTTC. Residues: CASSLTSGSSETQYF.

This clone has a single count. For the CDR3, the DNA is TGTGCCAGCAGCCTTTGGGGCACTGAAGCTTTCTTT. Protein product: CASSLWGTEAFF. This chain uses TRBV3-1 (or the pseudogene TRBV3-2) with TRBJ1-1, with no clear D. V was trimmed by 4 bases and J by 4 bases, leaving 7 bases between them. The CDR3 extends over 12 amino acids. CDR1 and CDR2 (germline): LGHDT, YNNKEL (reference sequence).

This chain uses TRBV11-3 with TRBJ2-3, with 9 bases matching TRBD2. CDR3 length equals 17 residues. The germline V gene encodes CDR1 SGHNT and CDR2 YENEEA. The ends lost 1 base at V and 2 bases at J; junction bases unmatched: 7. CDR3 amino acids: CASSLGSSGRFTDTQYF. As DNA, the CDR3 is TGTGCCAGCAGCTTAGGGAGCAGCGGGAGGTTCACAGATACGCAGTATTTT.

The chain has TRBV5-5 and TRBJ2-1, with D perhaps TRBD1 or TRBD2 (5 bases each). The V end lost 0 bases, the J end lost 9 bases, and 16 bases lay between the germline ends. Germline assignment: CDR1 SGHKS and CDR2 YYEKEE (reference sequence). The length of the CDR3 is 15 residues. The CDR3 nucleotides are TGTGCCAGCAGCTTGGAGGGCGCGAGGGGCGTTGAGCAGTTCTTC. Translation gives CASSLEGARGVEQFF.

The gene calls are TRBV7-9 and TRBJ2-1; either TRBD1 or TRBD2 may supply D (5 bases each). Germline V gene sequence: CDR1 SEHNR, CDR2 FQNEAQ (reference sequence). The CDR3 has 18 residues. Trimming stripped 5 bases from V and 6 bases from J, with 26 bases between. The CDR3 DNA sequence: TGTGCCAGCAGCCCGGGATTTAGAGAGGGACGGTCTTCCAATGAGCAGTTCTTC. It encodes CASSPGFREGRSSNEQFF.

The rearrangement links TRBV19 to TRBJ2-1; TRBD2 aligns across 10 bases. Trimming removed 3 bases from V and 5 bases from J; junction bases left unmatched: 7. The CDR3 runs 16 residues. Germline values: CDR1 LNHDA, CDR2 SQIVND (reference sequence). Here the CDR3 reads CASSILAGDLHNEQFF. The CDR3 DNA reads TGTGCCAGTAGTATTCTAGCGGGAGATTTGCACAATGAGCAGTTCTTC. The full variable domain, in which reference TRBV19 and TRBJ2-1 provide the parts outside the CDR3, is DGGITQSPKYLFRKEGQNVTLSCEQNLNHDAMYWYRQDPGQGLRLIYYSQIVNDFQKGDIAEGYSVSREKKESFPLTVTSAQKNPTAFYLCASSILAGDLHNEQFFGPGTRLTVL.

V usage is TRBV10-3 and J usage is TRBJ1-6; TRBD1 matches at 9 bases. CDR3 length: 16 residues. Germline V gives CDR1 ENHRY, CDR2 SYGVKD. Losses at the gene ends were 3 bases for V and 9 bases for J; bases not matched to a gene: 9. The CDR3 protein is CAISDALQGAVSPLHF. CDR3 DNA: TGTGCCATCAGTGATGCCCTACAGGGGGCGGTTTCACCCCTCCACTTT.

The chain has TRBV7-9 and TRBJ2-1; TRBD2 matches 7 bases. J was trimmed by 8 bases and V by 1 base; bases with no gene match: 5. The CDR3 runs to 14 residues. Looked up from germline, CDR1 is SEHNR and CDR2 is FQNEAQ (reference sequence). CDR3 amino acids: CASSLVAGVYEQFF. The CDR3 DNA follows: TGTGCCAGCAGCTTAGTCGCGGGAGTCTATGAGCAGTTCTTC.

The chain has TRBV5-5 and TRBJ2-3; possibly TRBD2 for D (6 bases). CDR1 and CDR2 from the germline V gene are SGHKS and YYEKEE (reference sequence). CDR3 length: 17 amino acids. V was cut by 2 bases and J by 8 bases, with 24 bases left in between. In DNA form, the CDR3 reads TGTGCCAGCAGCTTAGGACCCAGAAGCGGAGGGCTTTCTACGCAGTATTTT. Amino acid sequence: CASSLGPRSGGLSTQYF.

V usage is TRBV7-2 and J usage is TRBJ2-1, with D maybe TRBD1 (5 bases). This CDR3 comprises 14 residues. V was trimmed by 2 bases and J by 5 bases, leaving 10 bases between them. Germline CDR1 reads SGHTA; CDR2 reads FQGNSA. The CDR3 region has the DNA TGTGCCAGCAGCTTACCCCGCAGGGACAATGAGCAGTTCTTC. Protein: CASSLPRRDNEQFF.

The J gene is TRBJ2-7, the V gene TRBV5-1, with D unclear. The CDR3 is made up of 12 amino acids. Germline V gene sequence: CDR1 SGHRS, CDR2 YFSETQ. Deletions cut 0 bases from V and 6 bases from J, with 7 bases between. CDR3 nucleotide sequence: TGCGCCAGCAGCTTGGAAGGGCTCGAGCAGTACTTC. Translation: CASSLEGLEQYF.

The chain couples TRBV15 to TRBJ2-1, with TRBD2 matching 8 bases. Per the germline V gene, CDR1 is LNHNV and CDR2 is YYDKDF (reference sequence). This CDR3 contains 15 residues. J was trimmed by 3 bases and V by 0 bases; bases with no gene match: 1. CDR3: CATSRDAGGYNEQFF. Written as DNA, the CDR3 is TGTGCCACCAGCAGAGATGCGGGGGGCTACAATGAGCAGTTCTTC. Full variable domain (rest looked up from reference TRBV15 and TRBJ2-1): DAMVIQNPRYQVTQFGKPVTLSCSQTLNHNVMYWYQQKSSQAPKLLFHYYDKDFNNEADTPDNFQSRRPNTSFCFLDIRSPGLGDTAMYLCATSRDAGGYNEQFFGPGTRLTVL.

This sequence joins TRBV2 and TRBJ1-2, with 9 bases that match TRBD1. CDR3 length equals 13 residues. CDR1 and CDR2 from the germline V gene are SNHLY and FYNNEI. V lost 0 bases to trimming and J lost 13 bases; unmatched junction nucleotides: 6. Written as DNA, the CDR3 is TGTGCCAGCAGTGAAGCCGGACAGGGGCCGGTCACCTTC. Translation: CASSEAGQGPVTF.

The CDR3 sequence is CSVTGGVWGYTF. As DNA, the CDR3 is TGCAGCGTTACAGGGGGCGTATGGGGCTACACCTTC. The chain has TRBV29-1 and TRBJ1-2; 9 bases match TRBD1. Germline values: CDR1 SQVTM, CDR2 ANQGSEA. The J segment lost 8 bases and the V segment lost 5 bases, leaving 6 bases of the junction unmatched. This CDR3 is built from 12 residues.

The chain combines TRBV19 with TRBJ1-5; 9 bases are shared with TRBD1. Germline V gene sequence: CDR1 LNHDA, CDR2 SQIVND (reference sequence). This CDR3 has 14 amino acids. V was clipped by 7 bases and J by 2 bases; unmatched bases: 3. The CDR3 is CASKGQGGNQPQHF. The CDR3, as DNA: TGTGCCAGTAAGGGACAGGGTGGCAATCAGCCCCAGCATTTT.

The genes are TRBV19 and TRBJ2-2; possible D gene TRBD2, 5 bases. Trimming left V 6 bases short and J 6 bases short, with 17 bases between. Germline-derived CDR1 and CDR2 are LNHDA and SQIVND (reference sequence). The CDR3 sequence is 15 residues long. The CDR3 nucleotides read TGTGCCAGTAGCCCCCCCGGGCGGGTATCCGGGGAGCTGTTTTTT. Translating it yields CASSPPGRVSGELFF. The full variable domain, with the rest looked up from reference TRBV19 and TRBJ2-2, is DGGITQSPKYLFRKEGQNVTLSCEQNLNHDAMYWYRQDPGQGLRLIYYSQIVNDFQKGDIAEGYSVSREKKESFPLTVTSAQKNPTAFYLCASSPPGRVSGELFFGEGSRLTVL.